These 21 T cell receptor beta chains were sequenced from one sample in a study of T cell clonality in common variable immunodeficiency. Clones were read by immunoSEQ multiplex PCR, and TCRdb kept only the in-frame ones, dropping some. The data show more than 35,000 clones, with none appearing a single time. Sequencing used peripheral blood mononuclear cells. These receptors originate from a person aged 18-69 years in good health.

This clone was detected ten times or more. The sequence runs out 3 residues before the end of the CDR3; the remainder is reconstructed from the germline J gene. The chain has TRBV5-1 and TRBJ2-3; 7 positions agree with TRBD2. The V segment lost 4 bases and the J segment 0 bases; nucleotides outside the gene matches: 8. The germline V gene encodes CDR1 SGHRS and CDR2 YFSETQ. The CDR3 length is 16 residues. CDR3 sequence reads: CASSIPSGASTDTQYF. CDR3 DNA, as far as it was read: TGCGCCAGCAGCATACCTAGCGGAGCCAGCACAGATACG.

The table lists this clone with many counts. Coverage ceases 3 residues before the CDR3 finishes, and the germline J gene fills in the end. The rearrangement uses TRBV19 and TRBJ2-2, with 7 bases fitting TRBD1. V was clipped by 6 bases and J by 4 bases; unmatched bases: 8. The germline CDR1 and CDR2 sequences are LNHDA and SQIVND (reference sequence). The CDR3 has 15 residues. Incomplete CDR3 DNA: TGTGCCAGTAGCCCGGTTAGGGGGCTCACCGGGGAG. As protein: CASSPVRGLTGE. In full, the CDR3 reads CASSPVRGLTGELFF. Combining the CDR3 with reference TRBV19 and TRBJ2-2 gives the whole variable domain DGGITQSPKYLFRKEGQNVTLSCEQNLNHDAMYWYRQDPGQGLRLIYYSQIVNDFQKGDIAEGYSVSREKKESFPLTVTSAQKNPTAFYLCASSPVRGLTGELFFGEGSRLTVL.

This clone was counted ten times or more. The CDR3 bases that were read are TGTGCCAGCAGCTTAGCGCCAGCAGGGGAGACC. Translation gives CASSLAPAGET. The full CDR3 sequence reads CASSLAPAGETQYF. The chain joins TRBV7-9 to TRBJ2-5; tentative D call: TRBD1 (5 bases). The read ends 3 residues shy of where the CDR3 ends; the end is completed using the germline J gene. The length of the CDR3 is 14 residues. The V gene's germline CDR1 is SEHNR and CDR2 FQNEAQ (reference sequence). V was trimmed by 0 bases and J by 5 bases, leaving 10 bases between them. Supplemented by reference TRBV7-9 and TRBJ2-5, the full variable domain reads DTGVSQNPRHKITKRGQNVTFRCDPISEHNRLYWYRQTLGQGPEFLTYFQNEAQLEKSRLLSDRFSAERPKGSFSTLEIQRTEQGDSAMYLCASSLAPAGETQYFGPGTRLLVL.

This clone was observed many times. The read halts 3 residues ahead of the CDR3 end, with the missing end drawn from the germline J gene. This chain connects TRBV7-8 to TRBJ1-6; D ambiguous. With 0 bases removed from V and 8 bases from J, the gap between germline ends came to 20 bases. In germline, CDR1 is SGHVS, CDR2 FQNEAQ. CDR3 length: 18 amino acids. The CDR3 loop is CASSLALRRKASDSPLHF. The part of the CDR3 DNA that was read is TGTGCCAGCAGCTTAGCGCTCAGAAGGAAGGCGAGCGATTCACCC.

The sample holds many counts of this clone. The read gets to within 3 residues of the CDR3 end, and the germline J gene fills in the rest. V is TRBV20-1 and J is TRBJ1-1; possible D gene TRBD1, 5 bases. The CDR3 contains 13 residues. In germline, CDR1 is DFQATT, CDR2 SNEGSKA (reference sequence). The CDR3 protein is CSARDQGEGEAFF. Incomplete CDR3 DNA: TGCAGTGCTAGAGATCAAGGGGAGGGGGAA.

There are many counts of this clone. CDR3 DNA (partial): TGTGCCAGCAGCTTGGGGGGACTAGCGGGAGTCGAG. Translating it yields CASSLGGLAGVE. The whole CDR3 sequence reads CASSLGGLAGVEQYF. The chain recombines TRBV5-5 with TRBJ2-7; 14 bases fit TRBD2. From the germline J gene comes the end of the CDR3, since the read stops 3 residues before it. Germline-derived CDR1 and CDR2 are SGHKS and YYEKEE (reference sequence). V lost 0 bases, J lost 6 bases, and 2 bases stayed unmatched. The CDR3 runs to 15 residues.

This clone has at least ten counts. The observed sequence ends 3 residues before the CDR3 terminus, with the missing tail filled in from the germline J gene. This chain connects TRBV18 to TRBJ1-3; D is possibly TRBD1 (5 bases). CDR1 and CDR2 (germline): KGHSH, LQKENI. With 4 bases removed from V and 2 bases from J, the gap between germline ends came to 12 bases. The CDR3 runs to 15 residues. The part of the CDR3 DNA that was read is TGTGCCAGCTCACGAATAGAGGGGACTGGAAACACC. Translation gives CASSRIEGTGNT. The CDR3, in full, reads CASSRIEGTGNTIYF.

This clone was seen ten or more times. CDR3 DNA, as far as it was read: TGCGCCAGCAGCCAAGCAGAGGGCAGTACCCTAGATACG. Translation: CASSQAEGSTLDT. The full CDR3 protein is CASSQAEGSTLDTQYF. The chain joins TRBV4-1 to TRBJ2-3; a weak D match, TRBD2 (5 bases). The read terminates 3 residues before the CDR3 end, so the remaining end is supplied by the germline J gene. Trimming stripped 1 base from V and 5 bases from J, with 16 bases between. The CDR3 spans 16 residues. The germline gives CDR1 MGHRA, CDR2 YSYEKL.

This clone has at least ten counts. Coverage ceases 3 residues before the CDR3 finishes, and the germline J gene fills in the end. This sequence joins TRBV20-1 and TRBJ1-4; maybe TRBD1 (5 bases). Trimming pared 0 bases from V and 7 bases from J, leaving 15 bases between. The CDR3 loop spans 15 amino acids. Germline V gives CDR1 DFQATT, CDR2 SNEGSKA (reference sequence). The CDR3 reads CSARDSVAGFEKLFF. Partial CDR3 DNA: TGCAGTGCTAGAGATTCGGTGGCAGGGTTTGAAAAA.

This clone appeared a few times. The read ends 3 residues shy of where the CDR3 ends; the end is completed using the germline J gene. The chain uses TRBV11-2 and TRBJ2-1; 8 bases fit TRBD2. Germline V gives CDR1 SGHAT, CDR2 FQNNGV. V shed 1 base and J 2 bases; nucleotides not matched to a gene: 1. The CDR3 is 15 amino acids. The CDR3 here is CASSLVSGTYNEQFF. Incomplete CDR3 DNA: TGTGCCAGCAGCTTAGTTAGCGGGACCTACAATGAG.

This clone came up many times. CDR3 sequence reads: CASGVGLAALYEQYF. Incomplete CDR3 DNA: TGTGCCAGCGGAGTGGGGCTAGCGGCCCTCTACGAG. The chain recombines TRBV7-2 with TRBJ2-7, with 7 nucleotides matching TRBD2. The read is 3 residues too short to cover the CDR3 end, so that end is filled in from the germline J gene. Germline V gene data show CDR1 as SGHTA and CDR2 as FQGNSA. J was trimmed by 3 bases and V by 8 bases; bases with no gene match: 13. This CDR3 is 15 amino acids long.

The table lists this clone with many counts. The read ends 3 residues shy of where the CDR3 ends; the end is completed using the germline J gene. The gene calls are TRBV18 and TRBJ2-1; 12 bases agree with TRBD2. Trimming at V came to 8 bases and at J to 3 bases, leaving 8 bases not matched to a gene. The CDR3 consists of 16 residues. CDR1 is KGHSH, CDR2 LQKENI, per germline. Here the CDR3 reads CASARTTSGSYNEQFF. CDR3 DNA, as far as it was read: TGTGCCAGCGCCAGGACGACTAGCGGGAGCTACAATGAG.

This clone was picked up many times. The CDR3 goes on 3 residues after the read ends, and that part is filled in from the germline J gene. The genes are TRBV5-1 and TRBJ1-2; weak D call: TRBD1 (6 bases). Trimming removed 0 bases at V and 4 bases at J, with 10 bases between. Germline assignment: CDR1 SGHRS and CDR2 YFSETQ. CDR3 length: 14 residues. Incomplete CDR3 DNA: TGCGCCAGCAGCTTGGAGGGGGGGATCTATGGC. Its protein product is CASSLEGGIYG. The complete CDR3 sequence is CASSLEGGIYGYTF.

This clone appeared many times. The read terminates 3 residues before the CDR3 end, so the remaining end is supplied by the germline J gene. The chain joins TRBV5-5 to TRBJ1-1, with 7 bases lining up with TRBD1. The CDR3 has 13 amino acids. CDR1 SGHKS and CDR2 YYEKEE come from the germline V gene (reference sequence). The CDR3 bases that were read are TGTGCCAGCAGCCTCCTGACAGGGCAGGAA. Its translation: CASSLLTGQE. The entire CDR3 sequence reads CASSLLTGQEAFF.

This clone was counted at least ten times. The DNA ends 3 residues before the CDR3 does, and the rest of the CDR3 is filled in from the germline J gene. This chain links TRBV5-1 with TRBJ2-1; a possible D gene is TRBD1 (6 bases). The length of the CDR3 is 14 residues. Germline CDR1 reads SGHRS; CDR2 reads YFSETQ. Trimming removed 9 bases at V and 0 bases at J, with 13 bases between. The sequenced part of the CDR3 DNA is TGCGCCACCGCCAGGGGAAACTCCTACAATGAG. This gives the protein CATARGNSYNE. In full, the CDR3 reads CATARGNSYNEQFF.

This clone was detected many times. The CDR3 end is not reached by the read, which stops 3 residues before it; the germline J gene fills it in. J is TRBJ2-4 and V is TRBV5-8, with TRBD1 as a possible D gene (5 bases). Trimming pared 0 bases from V and 2 bases from J, leaving 9 bases between. This CDR3 has 15 amino acids. In germline, CDR1 is SGHTS, CDR2 YDEGEE. CDR3 amino acids: CASSLVAGTKNIQYF. The sequenced CDR3 bases are TGTGCCAGCAGCTTGGTCGCAGGGACCAAAAACATT.

Ten or more counts support this clone. Coverage ceases 3 residues before the CDR3 finishes, and the germline J gene fills in the end. The rearrangement links TRBV28 to TRBJ2-7; 14 bases line up with TRBD2. V shed 6 bases and J 4 bases; nucleotides not matched to a gene: 8. Germline CDR1 and CDR2: MDHEN and SYDVKM. This CDR3 region has 16 residues. CDR3 DNA (partial): TGTGCCAGCAGCTCGGGACTAGCGGGAGCGCGGTACGAG. Its protein product is CASSSGLAGARYE. The whole CDR3 reads CASSSGLAGARYEQYF.

This clone was seen many times. Coverage ceases 3 residues before the CDR3 finishes, and the germline J gene fills in the end. This chain joins TRBV2 and TRBJ1-4; TRBD1 matches at 8 bases. This CDR3 has 14 residues. Losses at the gene ends were 5 bases for V and 5 bases for J; bases not matched to a gene: 4. Germline V gene lookup returns CDR1 SNHLY and CDR2 FYNNEI. CDR3 region: CASSRQGPNEKLFF. The sequenced CDR3 bases are TGTGCCAGCAGTCGACAGGGGCCCAATGAAAAA.

This clone appeared many times. The sequence runs out 3 residues before the end of the CDR3; the remainder is reconstructed from the germline J gene. The chain joins TRBV20-1 to TRBJ1-1; the D gene is possibly TRBD1 (5 bases). Germline V gene lookup returns CDR1 DFQATT and CDR2 SNEGSKA (reference sequence). The CDR3 is 14 amino acids. V lost 2 bases to trimming and J lost 2 bases, with 12 bases between them. Partial CDR3 DNA: TGCAGTGCTAGACAAACAGGAATTAACACTGAA. This codes for CSARQTGINTE. The whole CDR3 region reads CSARQTGINTEAFF.

This clone was recorded many times. The read ends 3 residues early relative to the CDR3; the germline J gene fills the gap. The chain has TRBV4-2 and TRBJ1-4; perhaps TRBD1 as D (6 bases). CDR1 LGHNA and CDR2 YNFKEQ come from the germline V gene. V was cut by 3 bases and J by 4 bases, with 21 bases left in between. The CDR3 totals 18 residues. The CDR3 region is CASSQSPLLQGLNEKLFF. The covered CDR3 bases are TGTGCCAGCAGCCAGTCCCCCCTACTACAGGGTCTTAATGAAAAA.

This clone occurred a few times. The read gets to within 3 residues of the CDR3 end, and the germline J gene fills in the rest. The chain is built from TRBV30 and TRBJ1-2, with D perhaps TRBD1 (6 bases). The V gene's germline CDR1 is GTSNPN and CDR2 SVGIG (reference sequence). The CDR3 is made up of 11 amino acids. The CDR3 sequence: CAQMRGSDYTF. CDR3 DNA (partial): TGTGCCCAAATGAGGGGGAGTGAC.